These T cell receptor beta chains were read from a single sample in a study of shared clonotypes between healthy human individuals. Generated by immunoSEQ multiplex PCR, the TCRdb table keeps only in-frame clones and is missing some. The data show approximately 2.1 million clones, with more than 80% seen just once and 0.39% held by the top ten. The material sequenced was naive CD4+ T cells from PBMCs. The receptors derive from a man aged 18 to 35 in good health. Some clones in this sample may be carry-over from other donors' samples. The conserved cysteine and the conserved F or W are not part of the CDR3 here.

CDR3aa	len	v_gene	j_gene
ASSEGEDYEQY	11	TRBV2	TRBJ2-7
ASTIPGTQY	9	TRBV14	TRBJ2-3
ASSASWDSEYEQY	13	TRBV9	TRBJ2-7
ASSQDPKTTEAF	12	TRBV4-2	TRBJ1-1
ASAQAYEQY	9	TRBV2	TRBJ2-7
ATSTLVGGQYEKLF	14	TRBV15	TRBJ1-4
ASSSTTTRHGTSASYNEQF	19	TRBV7-8	TRBJ2-1
ASSPLLRPGQTNEKLF	16	TRBV10-1	TRBJ1-4
AISESRASGTFKNIQY	16	TRBV10-3	TRBJ2-4
ASSLSRGSDEQY	12	TRBV11-3	TRBJ2-7
ATSRDEGDQPQH	12	TRBV15	TRBJ1-5
ASSIVAAQQPQH	12	TRBV19	TRBJ1-5
ASSGDRQLEKLF	12	TRBV5-8	TRBJ1-4
ASMRGLADTQY	11	TRBV5-4	TRBJ2-3
ASSVTGGYNEQF	12	TRBV5-1	TRBJ2-1
ASSLIQGYYGYT	12	TRBV5-6	TRBJ1-2
AISEQGHQPQH	11	TRBV10-3	TRBJ1-5
SARKATNYGYT	11	TRBV29-1	TRBJ1-2
ASSPLGQGAYGNTIY	15	TRBV5-1	TRBJ1-3
ASSSRQGSYEQY	12	TRBV7-7	TRBJ2-7
SVEDLGSLNEQF	12	TRBV29-1	TRBJ2-1
ASSWKTGAVGDTQY	14	TRBV5-4	TRBJ2-3
ASSFEYTNTQY	11	TRBV28	TRBJ2-3
SVGIRDDEQY	10	TRBV29-1	TRBJ2-7
ASIGRLNTEAF	11	TRBV19	TRBJ1-1
ASRSMREASLNEQF	14	TRBV27	TRBJ2-1
ASRPGHAEAF	10	TRBV28	TRBJ1-1
ASIPDRDQPQH	11	TRBV2	TRBJ1-5
ASSPSTASGRARETQY	16	TRBV4-2	TRBJ2-5
ASSVEEGPTDTQY	13	TRBV9	TRBJ2-3
ASSFLQGLEEKLF	13	TRBV5-6	TRBJ1-4
ASSLTRDLLYEQY	13	TRBV7-6	TRBJ2-7
ASSGETGAYGYT	12	TRBV2	TRBJ1-2
ASSLLRGRAGAYEQY	15	TRBV7-2	TRBJ2-7
ATSSGGRGDTQY	12	TRBV15	TRBJ2-3
ATGQGIGQETQY	12	TRBV5-6	TRBJ2-5
ASSRQGTSGNEQF	13	TRBV7-9	TRBJ2-1
ASSQGTPHGELF	12	TRBV4-2	TRBJ2-2
ASTGASGPSYNEQF	14	TRBV5-1	TRBJ2-1
ASSLQGYGYT	10	TRBV5-4	TRBJ1-2
ASSLTGTLAKNIQY	14	TRBV7-2	TRBJ2-4
SAGGQGATGELF	12	TRBV29-1	TRBJ2-2
ASNYRGQGFDGYT	13	TRBV28	TRBJ1-2
ASSTLAGSFAEQF	13	TRBV6-5	TRBJ2-1
ASSLDPVTFNQPQH	14	TRBV5-1	TRBJ1-5
AISRLAGESNEQF	13	TRBV10-3	TRBJ2-1
ASTPWSRGSTDTQY	14	TRBV28	TRBJ2-3
ASSDRVATSGRRAVHEQY	18	TRBV6-1	TRBJ2-7
ASSDPPGELF	10	TRBV11-3	TRBJ2-2
ASNDRLSYEQY	11	TRBV6-9	TRBJ2-7
ASSRGSGNTIY	11	TRBV2	TRBJ1-3
ASSFQRLDLSYEQY	14	TRBV28	TRBJ2-7
ASSFIQGADTQY	12	TRBV11-2	TRBJ2-3
ATSRDPGANYGYT	13	TRBV15	TRBJ1-2
ASSEGGRPDTQY	12	TRBV10-1	TRBJ2-3
ASSLGVSATYEQY	13	TRBV7-2	TRBJ2-7
ASSPPGRNTEAF	12	TRBV27	TRBJ1-1